A single TCR beta chain is shown here with its context. Per the germline V gene, CDR1 is LGHDT and CDR2 is YNNKEL (reference sequence). The CDR3 runs 14 residues. V gave up 2 bases and J gave up 5 bases, with 12 bases separating them. The data are from a study of blood T cell repertoires in COVID-19. Looking at the study overall: From T cells, B-cell-depleted T cells, or PBMCs came the material, which was cDNA or gDNA.

Only in-frame clones appear in the TCRdb table, and some are missing; sequencing was by immunoSEQ multiplex PCR. The sample contains over 90,000 clones, roughly 84% of which appear only once. The chain links TRBV3-1 (or the pseudogene TRBV3-2) to TRBJ1-2, with a weak D call TRBD1 (5 bases). Sequencing used peripheral blood. The source is a human donor in a cohort sampled during active COVID-19. CDR3 sequence reads: CASSQKAGKYGYTF. CDR3 coding DNA: TGTGCCAGCAGCCAAAAGGCAGGGAAGTATGGCTACACCTTC.